The following is a T cell receptor beta chain sequence with its context. The study ran its PCR with 60 Vbeta and 13 Jbeta primers. Sequencing used immunoSEQ multiplex PCR; TCRdb keeps in-frame clones, though not all of them. The sample comprises nearly 100,000 clones, 70% to 80% of which are singletons, and under 20% rests with the top ten. The sample originates from a study of cytomegalovirus exposure and HLA in healthy donors. This clonotype originated in a woman aged 55-70 years in good health and CMV-seropositive. Sequenced input: PBMCs.

Here the CDR3 DNA reads TGCGCCACCCGGACTGGACCCATGAACCACAATGAGCAGTTCTTC. It yields the protein CATRTGPMNHNEQFF. V and J are TRBV5-1 and TRBJ2-1; tentatively, D is TRBD2 (5 bases). The CDR3 runs 15 residues. With 9 bases removed from V and 5 bases from J, the gap between germline ends came to 21 bases. Germline CDR1 SGHRS, CDR2 YFSETQ.